This TCR beta chain comes out of a study of T cell responses to AZD1222 COVID-19 vaccine. General study points: Distributed over spike, vaccine-associated CD4 TCRs predominated at 160-218 and 743-854. Females outnumbered males among donors, who were mostly white British; clonal diversity was possibly underestimated. Nearly half of the spike-specific TCRs reportedly recognize variant regions that carry no mutations.

Remarks on this clone: Its cognate antigen is unknown.

Some second doses came at about 4 weeks and others at about 12 weeks; these were pooled. This CDR3 has 15 amino acids. The V and J ends lost 2 bases and 1 base, in that order; junction bases with no gene match: 1. Germline V gene data show CDR1 as SGHRS and CDR2 as YFSETQ. The method was immunoSEQ multiplex PCR; TCRdb's version includes in-frame clones alone and lacks a portion of them. Of approximately 150,000 clones in the sample, roughly 84% were seen once. This rearrangement joins TRBV5-1 to TRBJ2-2; 8 bases fit TRBD2. The sequence derives from an adult who received the AZD1222 COVID-19 vaccine. Here the sequenced sample was peripheral blood, taken 28 days after the second AZD1222 dose. The DNA of the CDR3 is TGCGCCAGCAGCTTACTAGCGGTGAACACCGGGGAGCTGTTTTTT. Translated: CASSLLAVNTGELFF.